The clone carrying this T cell receptor (beta chain) was picked up one time. Its antigen remains unknown. The source of the sample is a study of vaccination and CD4 T cells after COVID-19. Oncomine TCR Beta short-read sequencing was applied to DNA from cultured CD4+ T cells. The template was genomic DNA from cultured CD4+ T cells. From the PCR reads, TCRdb called clonotypes with MiXCR, one entry per CDR3 protein. The data hold 6,500 to 7,500 distinct CDR3 sequences, with 33% observed a single time. This sample's treatment: 10-day PBMC culture with coronavirus spike peptide pools or control peptides (ViraFEST assay). Ahead of the COVID-19 pandemic (2011-2018), the CD4+ T cells of the unexposed donor were collected. Fresh medium (containing IL-2) replaced half the medium on days 3 and 7. Trimming pared 2 bases from V and 4 bases from J, leaving 8 bases between. CDR1 and CDR2 (germline): GTSNPN, SVGIG (reference sequence). CDR3 length: 12 residues.

Sequenced: CD4+ T cells from blood, cultured in vitro. This TCR came from a human donor in good health. The chain is built from TRBV30 and TRBJ1-1, with unresolved D. The CDR3 here is CAWSKVGTEAFF. The DNA for the CDR3 is TGTGCCTGGAGTAAGGTAGGCACTGAAGCTTTCTTT.